These 11 T cell receptor beta chains came from one sample sequenced in a study of blood T cells in healthy people across ages. A second about 7 to 11 cycle PCR used barcoded and J-beta primers. TCRdb re-analysed the 5' RACE reads in MiXCR, keeping a single row per CDR3 protein. The top ten clones hold 15% to 20% of a sample with more than 800,000 distinct CDR3 sequences, under 30% of them seen once. What was sequenced was blood. These receptor sequences come from a woman aged 80 or over in good health.

The sample holds a few counts of this clonotype. The J gene is TRBJ2-7, the V gene TRBV6-2 or TRBV6-3; D unclear. CDR1 is MNHEY and CDR2 is SVGEGT in the germline V gene. Between the trimmed V and J ends, which lost 2 bases and 3 bases, there was a span of 11 bases. This CDR3 is built from 14 residues. The CDR3 reads CASSYRGESYEQYF. For the CDR3, the DNA is TGTGCCAGCAGTTACAGAGGTGAGAGCTACGAGCAGTACTTC.

This clonotype was detected ten times or more. The rearrangement joins TRBV29-1 to TRBJ1-2, with 9 bases fitting TRBD1. CDR1 and CDR2 from the germline V gene are SQVTM and ANQGSEA. V was clipped by 3 bases and J by 6 bases; unmatched bases: 8. The CDR3 runs to 14 residues. CDR3 nucleotide sequence: TGCAGCGTTGAGGACAGGGGAAGGGTCGATGGCTACACCTTC. The encoded protein is CSVEDRGRVDGYTF.

This chain connects TRBV6-5 to TRBJ2-5; TRBD1 matches at 8 bases. The V gene's germline CDR1 is MNHEY and CDR2 SVGAGI. The CDR3 loop spans 15 amino acids. V lost 2 bases to trimming and J lost 4 bases; unmatched junction nucleotides: 6. The CDR3 DNA sequence: TGTGCCAGCAGTTACGGCAGGGGGCTCTTAGAGACCCAGTACTTC. Translated: CASSYGRGLLETQYF.

This clonotype occurred many times. The V and J genes are TRBV12-3 or TRBV12-4 and TRBJ2-6; no clear D gene. This CDR3 is 15 amino acids long. V shed 9 bases and J shed 6 bases, with 18 bases lying between them. The DNA of the CDR3 is TGTGCCAGTGGGGTCGGTTGGGCGGTGGCCAACGTCCTGACTTTC. It encodes CASGVGWAVANVLTF.

Ten or more counts support this clonotype. The gene calls are TRBV20-1 and TRBJ1-5; D call uncertain. Germline CDR1 DFQATT, CDR2 SNEGSKA (reference sequence). Between the trimmed V and J ends, which lost 6 bases and 0 bases, there was a span of 15 bases. The CDR3 loop spans 15 amino acids. Here the CDR3 DNA reads TGCAGTGCAGCCGTTGGCAGTTATAGCAATCAGCCCCAGCATTTT. This encodes CSAAVGSYSNQPQHF.

The V gene is TRBV7-2, the J gene TRBJ2-1; tentatively, D is TRBD1 or TRBD2 (6 bases each). This CDR3 is 13 amino acids long. The V end lost 3 bases, the J end lost 12 bases, and 15 bases lay between the germline ends. Germline V lookup: CDR1 SGHTA, CDR2 FQGNSA. The DNA of the CDR3 is TGTGCCAGCAGCTTGGCCCGGGGGCAGGGGCAGTTCTTC. This translates into CASSLARGQGQFF.

This clonotype was seen repeatedly, ten times or more. This chain links TRBV27 with TRBJ1-2; 7 bases match TRBD1. J was trimmed by 4 bases and V by 6 bases; bases with no gene match: 5. In germline, CDR1 is MNHEY, CDR2 SMNVEV (reference sequence). This CDR3 region has 13 residues. The CDR3 is CASRRDSFYGYTF. In DNA, the CDR3 is TGTGCCAGCAGGCGGGACAGCTTCTATGGCTACACCTTC.

This clonotype occurred a few times. The rearrangement uses TRBV7-9 and TRBJ2-2; D unclear. CDR3 size: 14 residues. The germline gives CDR1 SEHNR, CDR2 FQNEAQ (reference sequence). The V end lost 2 bases, the J end lost 7 bases, and 11 bases lay between the germline ends. Here the CDR3 reads CASSLWQFNGELFF. The CDR3 DNA follows: TGTGCCAGCAGCTTATGGCAGTTCAACGGGGAGCTGTTTTTT. The full variable domain, in which reference TRBV7-9 and TRBJ2-2 provide the parts outside the CDR3, is DTGVSQNPRHKITKRGQNVTFRCDPISEHNRLYWYRQTLGQGPEFLTYFQNEAQLEKSRLLSDRFSAERPKGSFSTLEIQRTEQGDSAMYLCASSLWQFNGELFFGEGSRLTVL.

This sequence joins TRBV13 and TRBJ1-6; TRBD1 aligns across 11 bases. CDR3 length equals 20 residues. Germline CDR1 is PRHDT and CDR2 is FYEKMQ (reference sequence). J lost 7 bases, V lost 5 bases, and 19 bases had no gene match. The CDR3 nucleotides are TGTGCCAGCAGCCCAACCCGGTTCCTGAGGACAGGGGGCAAAAATTCACCCCTCCACTTT. Translated: CASSPTRFLRTGGKNSPLHF.

This clonotype was recorded a few times. The V call is TRBV5-1, the J call TRBJ1-1; 9 positions match TRBD1. CDR3 length equals 22 residues. CDR1 is SGHRS, CDR2 YFSETQ, per germline. The V and J ends lost 3 bases and 0 bases, in that order; junction bases with no gene match: 24. This CDR3 reads CASSYSTGTGSGQTKLNTEAFF. CDR3 DNA: TGCGCCAGCAGCTACTCAACCGGGACAGGGTCTGGTCAGACGAAATTGAACACTGAAGCTTTCTTT.

This clonotype was seen at least ten times. The rearrangement links TRBV7-2 to TRBJ2-1, with unresolved D. The V gene lost 1 base and the J gene lost 5 bases, with 3 bases spanning the gap. This CDR3 region has 12 residues. Germline V CDR1 and CDR2: SGHTA, FQGNSA. The chain's CDR3 is CASSLDNNEQFF. In nucleotides, the CDR3 is TGTGCCAGCAGCTTAGACAACAATGAGCAGTTCTTC.